The 15 T cell receptor beta chains in this list originate from one sample, sequenced in a study of T-cell reconstitution after alpha-beta-depleted transplantation in children. Unique molecular identifiers were built into the TCRbeta library. Each CDR3 protein is one row after TCRdb ran MiXCR on the PCR reads. The sample has about 420,000 distinct CDR3 sequences, 11% seen once; the top ten hold roughly 5%. The input for sequencing was PBMCs from the stem cell graft donor, taken from the stem cell graft. These receptors were taken from a human donor who donated a stem cell graft to a child with acute myeloid leukemia.

The genes are TRBV7-9 and TRBJ2-1; 12 bases align to TRBD2. Germline V gives CDR1 SEHNR, CDR2 FQNEAQ (reference sequence). The CDR3 is made up of 15 amino acids. V lost 4 bases to trimming and J lost 6 bases; unmatched junction nucleotides: 4. The CDR3 region has the DNA TGTGCCAGCAGCTGGCTAGCGGGAGGGGGCAATGAGCAGTTCTTC. It codes for CASSWLAGGGNEQFF.

This chain uses TRBV20-1 with TRBJ2-5, with 12 bases lining up with TRBD2. Trimming removed 6 bases from V and 6 bases from J; junction bases left unmatched: 11. Looked up from germline, CDR1 is DFQATT and CDR2 is SNEGSKA (reference sequence). This CDR3 spans 15 amino acids. The CDR3 DNA reads TGCAGTGCGGCGGAATCTAGCGGGAGGGCAAAGACCCAGTACTTC. Residues: CSAAESSGRAKTQYF.

A note on this clonotype: One end of the junction varies from germline; a read error may be responsible. V and J are TRBV9 and TRBJ2-5, with D possibly being TRBD2 (6 bases). Looked up from germline, CDR1 is SGDLS and CDR2 is YYNGEE. The CDR3 loop spans 15 amino acids. CDR3 amino acids: CASTRRGTFQATQYF. CDR3 DNA: TGTGCCAGCACACGGCGCGGGACTTTCCAAGCGACCCAGTACTTC. Together with reference TRBV9 and TRBJ2-5, the CDR3 gives the full variable domain: DSGVTQTPKHLITATGQRVTLRCSPRSGDLSVYWYQQSLDQGLQFLIQYYNGEERAKGNILERFSAQQFPDLHSELNLSSLELGDSALYFCASTRRGTFQATQYFGPGTRLLVL.

This clonotype has only a few counts. J is TRBJ2-3 and V is TRBV5-1; D possibly uses TRBD1 or TRBD2 (5 bases each). Trimming took 7 bases from V and 0 from J, leaving 15 bases between them. Germline values: CDR1 SGHRS, CDR2 YFSETQ. CDR3 length: 15 amino acids. DNA for the CDR3: TGCGCCAGCGGCCAACGAGGGGCTAGCACAGATACGCAGTATTTT. This encodes CASGQRGASTDTQYF.

Written as DNA, the CDR3 is TGTGCCAGCAGCCCTCTGAGCGCGGGTAGCACAGATACGCAGTATTTT. This translates into CASSPLSAGSTDTQYF. This sequence joins TRBV6-1 and TRBJ2-3, with D possibly being TRBD2 (5 bases). The V end was cut by 6 bases, the J end by 0 bases, with 16 bases between. Germline V gene data show CDR1 as MNHNS and CDR2 as SASEGT. This CDR3 is 16 amino acids long.

The sample holds a few counts of this clonotype. V is TRBV25-1 and J is TRBJ2-7; tentatively, D is TRBD1 (5 bases). V shed 4 bases and J shed 3 bases, with 19 bases lying between them. The CDR3 loop spans 16 amino acids. From germline, CDR1 is MGHDK and CDR2 SYGVNS. CDR3 in amino acids: CASSVQDPTEFYEQYF. CDR3 nucleotide sequence: TGTGCCAGCAGTGTTCAGGATCCGACAGAATTCTACGAGCAGTACTTC.

In its sample, this clonotype was seen many times. The J gene is TRBJ1-5, the V gene TRBV20-1; D might be TRBD1 (5 bases). V was pared by 2 bases and J by 2 bases, with 22 bases between. The length of the CDR3 is 18 residues. Germline loops: CDR1 DFQATT, CDR2 SNEGSKA (reference sequence). The CDR3 reads CSARWEKFRELGNQPQHF. DNA for the CDR3: TGCAGTGCTAGATGGGAGAAGTTCAGGGAGTTGGGCAATCAGCCCCAGCATTTT.

This clonotype came up a few times. V usage is TRBV20-1 and J usage is TRBJ1-2, with D perhaps TRBD1 (5 bases). The V end was cut by 6 bases, the J end by 8 bases, with 16 bases between. CDR3 length: 12 amino acids. Germline values: CDR1 DFQATT, CDR2 SNEGSKA (reference sequence). For the CDR3, the DNA is TGCAGTGCAAGTGAAGGGGAGCGCGGCTACACCTTC. Its protein is CSASEGERGYTF.

The sample holds a few counts of this clonotype. This chain links TRBV12-3 or TRBV12-4 with TRBJ2-3; D gene uncertain. V lost 7 bases to trimming and J lost 4 bases, with 18 bases between them. The CDR3 spans 15 residues. The CDR3 loop reads CASTPLGLPADTQYF. As DNA, the CDR3 is TGTGCCAGCACCCCCCTGGGTCTTCCGGCAGATACGCAGTATTTT.

CDR3 coding DNA: TGTGCCAGCAGCTTAGCGCGGCATCAAGAGGGGGAGACCCAGTACTTC. It encodes CASSLARHQEGETQYF. The V call is TRBV7-9, the J call TRBJ2-5; D may correspond to TRBD1 or TRBD2 (5 bases each). CDR1 is SEHNR, CDR2 FQNEAQ, per germline (reference sequence). V shed 0 bases and J shed 5 bases, with 16 bases lying between them. The CDR3 spans 16 residues.

This clonotype was observed a few times. The chain joins TRBV5-1 to TRBJ2-1; tentative D call: TRBD2 (5 bases). There are 13 residues in the CDR3. Trimming removed 5 bases from V and 6 bases from J, with 12 bases in between. CDR1 is SGHRS and CDR2 is YFSETQ in the germline V gene. CDR3 DNA: TGCGCCAGCAGGATTGACGGGATCAATGAGCAGTTCTTC. Protein product: CASRIDGINEQFF.

This clonotype has a count of ten or more. This chain uses TRBV9 with TRBJ2-7, with D possibly being TRBD2 (6 bases). Trimming stripped 4 bases from V and 6 bases from J, with 23 bases between. Germline V gives CDR1 SGDLS, CDR2 YYNGEE. This CDR3 comprises 16 residues. The chain's CDR3 is CASSPGAGLAIREQYF. The CDR3, as DNA: TGTGCCAGCAGCCCCGGGGCGGGGCTAGCGATACGCGAGCAGTACTTC. Looking up the rest from reference TRBV9 and TRBJ2-7 gives the full variable domain: DSGVTQTPKHLITATGQRVTLRCSPRSGDLSVYWYQQSLDQGLQFLIQYYNGEERAKGNILERFSAQQFPDLHSELNLSSLELGDSALYFCASSPGAGLAIREQYFGPGTRLTVT.

In its sample, this clonotype was seen a few times. The V gene is TRBV2, the J gene TRBJ1-5, with 9 bases matching TRBD1. Trimming took 8 bases from V and 6 from J; bases not matched to a gene: 5. CDR3 length: 13 residues. From germline, CDR1 is SNHLY and CDR2 FYNNEI. This chain's CDR3 is CASGGQGGQPQHF. CDR3 in DNA: TGTGCCAGCGGGGGACAGGGTGGTCAGCCCCAGCATTTT. The whole variable domain, filled in from reference TRBV2 and TRBJ1-5, reads EPEVTQTPSHQVTQMGQEVILRCVPISNHLYFYWYRQILGQKVEFLVSFYNNEISEKSEIFDDQFSVERPDGSNFTLKIRSTKLEDSAMYFCASGGQGGQPQHFGDGTRLSIL.

A few counts support this clonotype. This sequence joins TRBV10-3 and TRBJ2-1; 9 bases map to TRBD1. From germline, CDR1 is ENHRY and CDR2 SYGVKD. The CDR3 is 15 residues long. V was clipped by 3 bases and J by 5 bases; unmatched bases: 5. The CDR3 nucleotides read TGTGCCATCAGTGACTACGACAGGGGGGACAATGAGCAGTTCTTC. Translating gives CAISDYDRGDNEQFF.

With respect to this clonotype: This may come from a read error, since a much larger clone is one base off. The chain carries TRBV12-3 or TRBV12-4 and TRBJ2-7, with D possibly called TRBD1 or TRBD2 (5 bases each). The CDR3 consists of 12 residues. CDR3 sequence (DNA): TGTGCCTGCAGCCTGGGACCAGGTAATGAGTACTTC. Amino acids: CACSLGPGNEYF.